The TCR beta chain under discussion was sequenced for a study of cytomegalovirus exposure and HLA in healthy donors. Overall study results and limits: As a later analysis revealed, most CMV-associated TCR beta chains appeared HLA-restricted.

This CDR3 is 14 amino acids long. V was pared by 6 bases and J by 6 bases, with 6 bases of the junction left unmatched. CDR1 and CDR2 (germline): ENHRY, SYGVKD. In the PCR, 60 Vbeta and 13 Jbeta primers were used. Libraries were prepared by immunoSEQ multiplex PCR; TCRdb keeps only in-frame clonotypes and omits some of them. This sample has 120,000 or so clones, with about 81% found just once. Note on this clone: Antigen specificity is unknown.

The chain carries TRBV10-3 and TRBJ2-7; 12 bases align to TRBD1. This TCR came from a woman in her fifties or sixties in good health and CMV-seropositive. The sample comprised PBMCs. The CDR3 DNA sequence: TGTGCCATCAGCTCCGGGACAGGGGGCGTCGAGCAGTACTTC. Translating gives CAISSGTGGVEQYF.